The TCR beta chain under discussion was sequenced for a study of regulatory T cells in long-lasting Graves disease. Study-level points and caveats: Under persistent disease, TRBV28, TRBJ1-2 and TRBJ2-5 were used preferentially.

Trimming took off 2 bases at V and 7 bases at J, with 18 bases between the two ends. Germline V gene lookup returns CDR1 GTSNPN and CDR2 SVGIG (reference sequence). The CDR3 extends over 15 amino acids. Construction of TCR beta libraries relied on iRepertoire HTBI primers and on Arm-PCR targeting CDR3 regions. The authors' processing: Samples revealed 50 to 75 TRBV and fewer than 15 TRBJ segments. MiXCR, run by TCRdb on the multiplex PCR reads, gives a single entry per CDR3 protein. The V and J calls were not made by the authors but by TCRdb's processing. The sample has roughly 500,000 distinct CDR3 sequences; about 13% are singletons. The sample's time point: newly diagnosed GD, antithyroid drugs for less than 3 months. Construction of the TCR library relied on RNA isolated from PBMCs. This clonotype appeared many times. Antigen specificity is unknown. This same sample was also taken into another study, of T cells in Graves' hyperthyroidism and ophthalmopathy. As that report states: Lactation, pregnancy, other autoimmune disease or uncontrolled infection excluded patients.

The V and J genes are TRBV30 and TRBJ1-5, with D possibly TRBD1 on 5 matching bases. The material was peripheral blood mononuclear cells (PBMCs), obtained at new diagnosis, from a patient treated with antithyroid drugs. This clonotype was obtained from a man aged 25-45 years with Graves disease. CDR3 sequence (DNA): TGTGCCTGGAGTCTCACCGGGACTACGGGGCAGCCCCAGCATTTT. As protein: CAWSLTGTTGQPQHF.